The clone carrying this T cell receptor beta chain was seen more than once but under ten times. This entry is derived from a study of blood T cell repertoires in COVID-19. Study-wide context: Acute and convalescent COVID-19 specimens originated in the United States, Italy and Spain. From T cells, B-cell-depleted T cells, or PBMCs came the material, which was cDNA or gDNA.

Assay used: immunoSEQ multiplex PCR; TCRdb lists only in-frame clones, some missing. The table records some 160,000 clones, about 83% of them present only once. The CDR3 totals 14 residues. Trimming stripped 4 bases from V and 4 bases from J, with 10 bases between. From germline, CDR1 is SGHAT and CDR2 FQNNGV. This receptor was taken from a woman in her seventies with COVID-19, enrolled during active disease. Material: peripheral blood. The chain carries TRBV11-2 and TRBJ2-2; a possible D gene is TRBD1 (5 bases). The CDR3 region has the DNA TGTGCCAGCAGCTGGGCAGGGTCCACCGGGGAGCTGTTTTTT. It translates to CASSWAGSTGELFF.